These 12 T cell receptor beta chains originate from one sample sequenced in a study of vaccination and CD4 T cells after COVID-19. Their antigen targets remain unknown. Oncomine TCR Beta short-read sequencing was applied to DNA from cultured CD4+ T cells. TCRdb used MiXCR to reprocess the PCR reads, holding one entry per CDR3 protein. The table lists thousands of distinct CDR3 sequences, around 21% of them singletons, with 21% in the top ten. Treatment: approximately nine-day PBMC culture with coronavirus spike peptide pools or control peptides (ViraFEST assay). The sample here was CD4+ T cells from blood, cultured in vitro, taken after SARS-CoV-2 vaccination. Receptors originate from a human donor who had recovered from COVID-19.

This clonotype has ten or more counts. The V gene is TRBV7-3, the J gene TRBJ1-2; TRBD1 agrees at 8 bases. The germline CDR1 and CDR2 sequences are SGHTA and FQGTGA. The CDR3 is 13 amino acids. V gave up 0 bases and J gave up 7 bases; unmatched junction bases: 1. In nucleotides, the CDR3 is TGTGCCAGCAGCTTAACAGGACAGGGTGGCTACACCTTC. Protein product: CASSLTGQGGYTF.

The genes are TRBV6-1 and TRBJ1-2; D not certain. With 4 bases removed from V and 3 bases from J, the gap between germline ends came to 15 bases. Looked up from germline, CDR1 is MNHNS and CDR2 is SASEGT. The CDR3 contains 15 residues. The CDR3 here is CASSGRSGGHYGYTF. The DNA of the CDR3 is TGTGCCAGCAGTGGACGCTCGGGAGGCCACTATGGCTACACCTTC.

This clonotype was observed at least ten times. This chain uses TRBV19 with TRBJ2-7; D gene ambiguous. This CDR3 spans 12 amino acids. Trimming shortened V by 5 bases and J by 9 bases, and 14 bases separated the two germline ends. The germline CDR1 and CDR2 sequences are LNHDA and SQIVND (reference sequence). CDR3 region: CASSFGGGAQYF. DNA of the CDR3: TGTGCCAGTAGTTTTGGCGGCGGCGCGCAGTACTTC.

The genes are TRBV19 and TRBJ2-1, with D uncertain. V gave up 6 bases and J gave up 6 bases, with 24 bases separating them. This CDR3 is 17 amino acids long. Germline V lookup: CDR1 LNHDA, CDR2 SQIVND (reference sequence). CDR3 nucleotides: TGTGCCAGTAGCCTTTACTTTCCTCCTCGTGGTGCCAATGAGCAGTTCTTC. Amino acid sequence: CASSLYFPPRGANEQFF.

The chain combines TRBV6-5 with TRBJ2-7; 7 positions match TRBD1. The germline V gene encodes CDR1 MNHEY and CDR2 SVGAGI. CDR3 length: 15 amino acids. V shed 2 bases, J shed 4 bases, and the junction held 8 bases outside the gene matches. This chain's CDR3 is CASSYRDRGTYEQYF. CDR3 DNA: TGTGCCAGCAGTTACCGGGACAGAGGAACATACGAGCAGTACTTC.

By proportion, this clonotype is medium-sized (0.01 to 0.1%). CDR3 residues: CSAAGLAGSYEQYF. CDR3 sequence (DNA): TGCAGTGCCGCGGGACTAGCGGGCTCCTACGAGCAGTACTTC. The rearrangement uses TRBV20-1 and TRBJ2-7; 12 bases are a match to TRBD2. Unmatched junction bases numbered 3, after V lost 6 bases and J lost 0 bases. The CDR3 loop spans 14 amino acids. Germline assignment: CDR1 DFQATT and CDR2 SNEGSKA (reference sequence).

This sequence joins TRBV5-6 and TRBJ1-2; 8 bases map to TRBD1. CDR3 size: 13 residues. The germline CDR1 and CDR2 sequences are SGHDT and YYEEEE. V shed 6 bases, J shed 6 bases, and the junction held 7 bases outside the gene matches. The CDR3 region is CASIRDRGHGYTF. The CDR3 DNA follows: TGTGCCAGCATTAGAGACAGGGGCCATGGCTACACCTTC.

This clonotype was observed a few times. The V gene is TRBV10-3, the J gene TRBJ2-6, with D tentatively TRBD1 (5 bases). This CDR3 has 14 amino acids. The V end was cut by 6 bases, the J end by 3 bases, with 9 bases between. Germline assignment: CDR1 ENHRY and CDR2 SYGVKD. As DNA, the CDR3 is TGTGCCATCAGAAGGGGTGGTGGGGCCAACGTCCTGACTTTC. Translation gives CAIRRGGGANVLTF.

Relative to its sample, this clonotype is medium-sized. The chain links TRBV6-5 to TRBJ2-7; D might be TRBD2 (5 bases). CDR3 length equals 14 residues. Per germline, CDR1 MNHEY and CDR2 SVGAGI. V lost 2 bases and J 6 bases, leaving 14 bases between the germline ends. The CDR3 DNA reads TGTGCCAGCAGTTACCGGGGTAATTTCCGCGAGCAGTACTTC. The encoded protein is CASSYRGNFREQYF.

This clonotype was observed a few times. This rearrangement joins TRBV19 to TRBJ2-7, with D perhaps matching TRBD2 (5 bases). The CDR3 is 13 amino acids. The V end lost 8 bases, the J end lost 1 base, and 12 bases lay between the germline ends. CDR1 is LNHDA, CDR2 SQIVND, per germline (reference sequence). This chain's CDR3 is CASAVSGSYEQYF. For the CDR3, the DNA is TGTGCCAGTGCTGTGTCGGGGTCCTACGAGCAGTACTTC.

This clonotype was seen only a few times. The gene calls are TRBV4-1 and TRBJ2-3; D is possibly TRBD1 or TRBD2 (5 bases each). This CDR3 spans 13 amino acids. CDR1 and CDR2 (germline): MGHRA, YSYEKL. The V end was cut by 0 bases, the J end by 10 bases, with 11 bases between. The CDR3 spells CASSQDGGSPQYF. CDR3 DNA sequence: TGCGCCAGCAGCCAAGATGGGGGTAGCCCGCAGTATTTT.

The CDR3 DNA sequence: TGTGCCAGCAGTCCGTCGCTAGGAGTGGGTTCAGCTTTCTTT. Its protein product is CASSPSLGVGSAFF. The chain has TRBV2 and TRBJ1-1; D not resolved. Germline assignment: CDR1 SNHLY and CDR2 FYNNEI. This CDR3 contains 14 residues. Trimming removed 5 bases at V and 10 bases at J, with 20 bases between.